The sequence of this TCR beta chain was determined in a study of shared clonotypes between healthy human individuals. Study-wide results and limits: What rarefaction showed was incomplete sorted-subset sequencing despite large depth. Clonotypes not shared had lower generation probabilities than those common to all four donors.

In the case of this clone: Its cognate antigen is unknown.

The CDR3 contains 14 residues. V was clipped by 4 bases and J by 5 bases; unmatched bases: 5. CDR1 and CDR2 (germline): MNHEY, SMNVEV (reference sequence). Naive CD8 cells lacked CD45RO and underwent positive selection for CCR7, leaving out terminally differentiated effector memory CD45RA+ cells. The assay was carried out at the deep level. The material for each subset, its genomic DNA, was split evenly across several immunoSEQ plates. The table came from immunoSEQ multiplex PCR; TCRdb's copy has only in-frame clones and leaves some out. The sample contains about 680,000 clones, 92% of which appear only once.

V usage is TRBV27 and J usage is TRBJ2-7, with 10 bases aligning to TRBD2. Sample: naive CD8+ T cells sorted from blood. This receptor was identified in a man aged 25 to 40 in good health. CDR3 in amino acids: CASSSAGLAHEQYF. The CDR3 DNA follows: TGTGCCAGCAGTTCAGCGGGACTAGCGCACGAGCAGTACTTC.